The TCR beta chain under discussion was sequenced for a study of T-cell memory formation after mild COVID-19. Study information: There were largely donor-specific TCR clusters.

V dropped 4 bases and J dropped 6; count of bases not matched to a gene: 5. The length of the CDR3 is 15 residues. CDR1 KGHDR and CDR2 SFDVKD come from the germline V gene. MiXCR, run by TCRdb on the 5' RACE reads, gives a single entry per CDR3 protein. The top ten clones hold about an eighth of a sample with 410,000 or so distinct CDR3 sequences, roughly a quarter of them seen once. Remarks on this clonotype: The antigen remains undetermined.

Study-wide findings and caveats: Researchers report contracting CD4+ clones mostly in CM and EM, with CD8+ clones in EMRA. Day 15 to 85 contractors were CD4/CD8 balanced; later expanders leaned CD4+. Pre-infection memory contained some responding clones, which suggested that cross-reactive memory had joined.

This clonotype was sampled from an adult woman who had mild COVID-19 (a few samples of this study predate the infection). Cell type and time point are not known. Input material: PBMCs or a T cell subset sorted from them (not recorded which). The chain joins TRBV24-1 to TRBJ2-3; 11 bases fit TRBD1. DNA of the CDR3: TGTGCCACCAGTGAAGGACAGGGGGCTCGTGATACGCAGTATTTT. The encoded protein is CATSEGQGARDTQYF.